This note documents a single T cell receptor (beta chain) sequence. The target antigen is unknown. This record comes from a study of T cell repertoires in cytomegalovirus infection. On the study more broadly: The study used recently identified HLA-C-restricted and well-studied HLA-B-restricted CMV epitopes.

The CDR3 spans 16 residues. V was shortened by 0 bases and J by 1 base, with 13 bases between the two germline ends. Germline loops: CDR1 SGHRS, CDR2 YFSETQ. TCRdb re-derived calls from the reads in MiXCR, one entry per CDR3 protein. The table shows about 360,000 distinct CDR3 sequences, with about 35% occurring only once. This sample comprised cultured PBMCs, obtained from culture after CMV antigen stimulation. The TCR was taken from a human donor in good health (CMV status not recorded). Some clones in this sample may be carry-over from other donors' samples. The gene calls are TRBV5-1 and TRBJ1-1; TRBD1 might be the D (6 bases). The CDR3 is CASSLGGGRGNTEAFF. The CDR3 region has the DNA TGCGCCAGCAGCTTGGGTGGGGGCCGTGGGAACACTGAAGCTTTCTTT.